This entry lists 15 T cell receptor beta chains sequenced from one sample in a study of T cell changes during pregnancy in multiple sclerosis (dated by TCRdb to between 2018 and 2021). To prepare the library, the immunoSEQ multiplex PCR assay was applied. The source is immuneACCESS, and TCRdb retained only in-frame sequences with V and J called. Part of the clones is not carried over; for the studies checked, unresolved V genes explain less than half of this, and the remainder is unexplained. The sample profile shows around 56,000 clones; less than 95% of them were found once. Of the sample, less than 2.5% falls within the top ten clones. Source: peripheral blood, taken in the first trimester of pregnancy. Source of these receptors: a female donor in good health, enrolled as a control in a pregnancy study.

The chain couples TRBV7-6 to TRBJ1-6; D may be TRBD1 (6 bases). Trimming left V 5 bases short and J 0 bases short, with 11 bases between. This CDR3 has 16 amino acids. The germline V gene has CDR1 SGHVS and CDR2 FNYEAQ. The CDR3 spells CASSHGQSSYNSPLHF. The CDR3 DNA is TGTGCCAGCAGCCACGGACAGAGCTCCTATAATTCACCCCTCCACTTT. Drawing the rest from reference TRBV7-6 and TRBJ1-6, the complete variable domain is GAGVSQSPRYKVTKRGQDVALRCDPISGHVSLYWYRQALGQGPEFLTYFNYEAQQDKSGLPNDRFSAERPEGSISTLTIQRTEQRDSAMYRCASSHGQSSYNSPLHFGNGTRLTVT.

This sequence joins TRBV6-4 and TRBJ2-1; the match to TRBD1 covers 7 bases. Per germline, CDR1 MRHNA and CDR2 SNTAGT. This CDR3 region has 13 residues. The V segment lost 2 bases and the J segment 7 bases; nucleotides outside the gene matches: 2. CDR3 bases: TGTGCCAGCAGTGACGGGACAGTTAATGAGCAGTTCTTC. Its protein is CASSDGTVNEQFF.

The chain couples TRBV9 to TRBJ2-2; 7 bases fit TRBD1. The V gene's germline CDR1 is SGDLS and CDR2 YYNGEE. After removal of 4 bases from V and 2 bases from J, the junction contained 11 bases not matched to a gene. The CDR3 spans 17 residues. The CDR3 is CASSPRWTGLNTGELFF. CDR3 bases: TGTGCCAGCAGCCCAAGATGGACAGGCCTAAACACCGGGGAGCTGTTTTTT.

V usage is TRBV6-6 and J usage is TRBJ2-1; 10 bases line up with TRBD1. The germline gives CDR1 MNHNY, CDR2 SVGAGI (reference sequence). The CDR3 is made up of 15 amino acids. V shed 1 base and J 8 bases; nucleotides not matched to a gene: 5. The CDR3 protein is CASSYWGTGEYEQFF. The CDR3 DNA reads TGTGCCAGCAGTTACTGGGGGACAGGGGAGTATGAGCAGTTCTTC.

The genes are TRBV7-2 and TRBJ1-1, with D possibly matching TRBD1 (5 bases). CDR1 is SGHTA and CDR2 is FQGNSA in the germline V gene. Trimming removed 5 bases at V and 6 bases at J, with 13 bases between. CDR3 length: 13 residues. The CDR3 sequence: CASSLKGAPEAFF. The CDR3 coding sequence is TGTGCCAGCAGCCTTAAAGGGGCTCCTGAAGCTTTCTTT.

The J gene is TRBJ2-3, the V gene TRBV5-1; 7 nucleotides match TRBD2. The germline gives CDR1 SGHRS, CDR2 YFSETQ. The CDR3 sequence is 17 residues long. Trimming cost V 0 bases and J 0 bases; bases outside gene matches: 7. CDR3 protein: CASSLGAGPPSTDTQYF. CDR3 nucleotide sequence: TGCGCCAGCAGCTTGGGAGCGGGGCCCCCTAGCACAGATACGCAGTATTTT. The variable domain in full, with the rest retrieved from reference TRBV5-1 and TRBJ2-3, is KAGVTQTPRYLIKTRGQQVTLSCSPISGHRSVSWYQQTPGQGLQFLFEYFSETQRNKGNFPGRFSGRQFSNSRSEMNVSTLELGDSALYLCASSLGAGPPSTDTQYFGPGTRLTVL.

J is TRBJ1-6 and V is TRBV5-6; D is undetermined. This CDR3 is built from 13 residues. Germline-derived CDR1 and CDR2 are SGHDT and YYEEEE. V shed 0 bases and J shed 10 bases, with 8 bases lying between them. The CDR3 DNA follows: TGTGCCAGCAGCTTGGAACGGTTCTCACCCCTCCACTTT. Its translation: CASSLERFSPLHF.

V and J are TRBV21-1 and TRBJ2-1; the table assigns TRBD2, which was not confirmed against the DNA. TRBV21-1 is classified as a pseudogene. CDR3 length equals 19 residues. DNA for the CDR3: TGTGCCAGCAGCAAAGTGGGTGGCACTAGCGGGACCCGATACAATGAGCAGTTCTTC. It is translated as CASSKVGGTSGTRYNEQFF.

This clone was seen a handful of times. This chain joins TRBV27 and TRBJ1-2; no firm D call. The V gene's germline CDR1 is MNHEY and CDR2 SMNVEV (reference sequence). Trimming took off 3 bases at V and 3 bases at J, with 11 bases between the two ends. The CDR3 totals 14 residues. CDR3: CASSFTGEYYGYTF. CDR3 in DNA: TGTGCCAGCAGTTTCACCGGAGAATACTATGGCTACACCTTC.

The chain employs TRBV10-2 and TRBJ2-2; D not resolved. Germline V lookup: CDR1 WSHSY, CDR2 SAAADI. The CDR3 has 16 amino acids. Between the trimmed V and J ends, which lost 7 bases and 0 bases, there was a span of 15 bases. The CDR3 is CASNPPGNANTGELFF. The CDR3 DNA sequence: TGCGCCAGCAACCCCCCAGGCAACGCGAACACCGGGGAGCTGTTTTTT.

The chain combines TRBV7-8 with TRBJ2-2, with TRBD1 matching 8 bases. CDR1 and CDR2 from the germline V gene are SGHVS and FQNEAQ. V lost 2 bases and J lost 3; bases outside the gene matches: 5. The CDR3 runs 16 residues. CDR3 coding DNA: TGTGCCAGCAGCTTATCAGGGGGCGAGTACACCGGGGAGCTGTTTTTT. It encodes CASSLSGGEYTGELFF.

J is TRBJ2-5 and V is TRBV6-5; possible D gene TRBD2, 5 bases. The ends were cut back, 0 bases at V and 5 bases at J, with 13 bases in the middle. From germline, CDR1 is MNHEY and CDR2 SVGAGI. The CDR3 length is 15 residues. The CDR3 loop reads CASSYSYSGSETQYF. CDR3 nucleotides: TGTGCCAGCAGTTACTCGTATTCGGGGTCGGAGACCCAGTACTTC.

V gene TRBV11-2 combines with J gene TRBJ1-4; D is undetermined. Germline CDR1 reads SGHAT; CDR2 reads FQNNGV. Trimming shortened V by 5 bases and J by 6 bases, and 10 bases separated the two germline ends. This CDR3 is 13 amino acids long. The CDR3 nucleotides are TGTGCCAGCAGCCGCTCGAGAGATGAAAAACTGTTTTTT. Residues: CASSRSRDEKLFF.

The CDR3 coding sequence is TGTGCCAGCAGCTTAGTCCCAGGGGGCGCGTCGAACACTGAAGCTTTCTTT. Residues: CASSLVPGGASNTEAFF. This chain connects TRBV7-3 to TRBJ1-1; 8 positions match TRBD1. Germline V gene lookup returns CDR1 SGHTA and CDR2 FQGTGA. There are 17 residues in the CDR3. The V and J ends lost 2 bases and 1 base, in that order; junction bases with no gene match: 9.

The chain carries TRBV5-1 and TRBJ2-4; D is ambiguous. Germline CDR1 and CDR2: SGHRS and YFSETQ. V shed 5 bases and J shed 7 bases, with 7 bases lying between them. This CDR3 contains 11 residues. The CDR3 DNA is TGCGCCAGCAGGGGCGCCAACATTCAGTACTTC. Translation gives CASRGANIQYF.